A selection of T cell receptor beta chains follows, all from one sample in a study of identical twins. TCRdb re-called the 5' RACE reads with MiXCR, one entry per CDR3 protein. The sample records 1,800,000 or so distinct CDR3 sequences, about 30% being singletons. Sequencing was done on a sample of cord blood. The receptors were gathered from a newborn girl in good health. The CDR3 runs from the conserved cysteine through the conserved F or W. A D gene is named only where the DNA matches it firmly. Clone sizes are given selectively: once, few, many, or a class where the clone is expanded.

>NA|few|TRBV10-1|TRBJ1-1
CASSRGRVDTEAFF
TGCGCCAGCAGTCGGGGCAGGGTGGACACTGAAGCTTTCTTT
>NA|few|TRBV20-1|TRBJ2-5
CSARDGVQETQYF
TGCAGTGCTAGGGACGGAGTACAAGAGACCCAGTACTTC
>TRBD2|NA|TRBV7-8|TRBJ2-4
CASSPLGRVAKNIQYF
TGTGCCAGCAGCCCCCTAGGGAGGGTGGCCAAAAACATTCAGTACTTC
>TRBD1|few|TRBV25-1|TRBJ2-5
CASSDLTGGETQYF
TGTGCCAGCAGTGATCTTACAGGGGGTGAGACCCAGTACTTC
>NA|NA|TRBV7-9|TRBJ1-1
CASSLATLRWDTEAFF
TGTGCCAGCAGCTTAGCCACCCTACGTTGGGACACTGAAGCTTTCTTT
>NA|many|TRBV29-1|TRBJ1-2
CSVKQGSYGYTF
TGCAGCGTTAAACAGGGTTCCTATGGCTACACCTTC
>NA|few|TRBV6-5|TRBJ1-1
CASRRENTEAFF
TGTGCCAGCAGGCGGGAGAACACTGAAGCTTTCTTT
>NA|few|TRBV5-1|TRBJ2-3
CASSLAREGGTQYF
TGCGCCAGCAGCTTGGCTAGAGAGGGAGGTACGCAGTATTTT
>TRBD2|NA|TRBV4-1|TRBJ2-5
CASSLGLVPYNEQYF
TGCGCCAGCAGCCTAGGACTAGTCCCCTACAATGAGCAGTACTTC
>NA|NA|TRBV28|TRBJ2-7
CASSWAIQRGSYEQYF
TGTGCCAGCAGTTGGGCGATTCAGAGGGGCTCCTACGAGCAGTACTTC
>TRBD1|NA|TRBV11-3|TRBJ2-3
CASSGRRDRVKDTQYF
TGTGCCAGCAGCGGAAGACGGGACAGGGTGAAAGATACGCAGTATTTT
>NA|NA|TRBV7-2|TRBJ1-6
CASSLPPGRDNSPLHF
TGTGCCAGCAGCTTACCCCCCGGGAGAGATAATTCACCCCTCCACTTT
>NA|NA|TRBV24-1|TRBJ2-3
CATSDSRGGGSTDTQYF
TGTGCCACCAGTGACTCCCGCGGAGGAGGGAGCACAGATACGCAGTATTTT
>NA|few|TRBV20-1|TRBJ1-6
CSASVTARSYNSPLHF
TGCAGTGCTAGCGTAACAGCCCGCTCCTATAATTCACCCCTCCACTTT
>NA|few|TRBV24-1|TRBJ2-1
CATSDLPGQMTYNEQFF
TGTGCCACCAGTGATTTGCCCGGACAGATGACCTACAATGAGCAGTTCTTC
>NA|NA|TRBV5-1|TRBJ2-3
CASSLALDVVLTQYF
TGCGCCAGCAGCTTGGCCTTAGATGTGGTACTTACGCAGTATTTT
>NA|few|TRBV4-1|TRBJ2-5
CASSQVAASTQYF
TGCGCCAGCAGCCAAGTTGCAGCTTCGACCCAGTACTTC
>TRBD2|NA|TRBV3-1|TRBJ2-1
CASSRVAGTDNNEQFF
TGTGCCAGCAGCCGAGTAGCGGGAACAGATAACAATGAGCAGTTCTTC
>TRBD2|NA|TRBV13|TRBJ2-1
CASSLVYGGENNEQFF
TGTGCCAGCAGCTTAGTGTACGGGGGGGAAAACAATGAGCAGTTCTTC
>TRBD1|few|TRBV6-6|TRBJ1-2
CASSYGRGQGSYGYTF
TGTGCCAGCAGTTACGGACGGGGACAGGGGAGTTATGGCTACACCTTC
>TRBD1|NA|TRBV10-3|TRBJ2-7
CAISPDRDEQYF
TGTGCCATCAGTCCCGACAGGGACGAGCAGTACTTC
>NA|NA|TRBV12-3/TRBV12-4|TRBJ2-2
CASRPLGLNTGELFF
TGTGCCAGCAGGCCCCTGGGACTGAACACCGGGGAGCTGTTTTTT
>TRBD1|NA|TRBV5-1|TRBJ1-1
CASSPGQGAANTEAFF
TGCGCCAGCAGCCCGGGACAGGGGGCCGCGAACACTGAAGCTTTCTTT